One TCR beta chain is described in this entry. These data belong to a study of blood T cell repertoires in COVID-19. The repertoire was sequenced with immunoSEQ multiplex PCR; TCRdb's copy has only in-frame clones and lacks some. The sample includes 300,000 to 500,000 clones, roughly 90% of them seen just once. Cohort assignment relied on participant-reported clinical history. The trim removed 2 bases at V and 5 bases at J, leaving 23 bases unmatched. This CDR3 has 20 amino acids. Germline V gene sequence: CDR1 SGHTS, CDR2 YDEGEE. The specimen was PBMCs or T cells enriched from blood (not recorded which). The V call is TRBV5-8, the J call TRBJ2-5; 8 nucleotides agree with TRBD2. The sequence was collected from a woman aged 25 to 45 with acute COVID-19. DNA of the CDR3: TGTGCCAGCAGCTTCTCCCTTGAGTGGCGGGGGGCACGGCGAGGGGAGACCCAGTACTTC. The encoded protein is CASSFSLEWRGARRGETQYF.